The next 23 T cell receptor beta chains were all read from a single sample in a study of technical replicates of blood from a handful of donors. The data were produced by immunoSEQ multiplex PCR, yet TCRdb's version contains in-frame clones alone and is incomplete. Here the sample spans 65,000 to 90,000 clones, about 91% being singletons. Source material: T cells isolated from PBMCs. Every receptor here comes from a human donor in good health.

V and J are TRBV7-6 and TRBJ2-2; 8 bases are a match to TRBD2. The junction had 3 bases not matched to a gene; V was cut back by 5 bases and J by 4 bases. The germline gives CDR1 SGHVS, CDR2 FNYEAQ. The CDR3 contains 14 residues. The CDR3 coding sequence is TGTGCCAGCAGCGCGGGACTAGTCACCGGGGAGCTGTTTTTT. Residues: CASSAGLVTGELFF.

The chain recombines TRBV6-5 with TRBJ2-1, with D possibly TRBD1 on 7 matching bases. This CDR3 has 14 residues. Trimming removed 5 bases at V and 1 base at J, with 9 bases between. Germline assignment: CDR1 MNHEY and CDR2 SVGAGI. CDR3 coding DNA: TGTGCCAGCAGTCCAGGGGGGTCCTACAATGAGCAGTTCTTC. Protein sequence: CASSPGGSYNEQFF.

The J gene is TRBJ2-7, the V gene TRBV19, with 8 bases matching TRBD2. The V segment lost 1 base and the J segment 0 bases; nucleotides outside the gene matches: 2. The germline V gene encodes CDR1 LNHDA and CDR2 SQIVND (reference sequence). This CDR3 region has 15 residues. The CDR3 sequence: CASSIVAGGSYEQYF. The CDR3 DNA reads TGTGCCAGTAGTATAGTTGCGGGGGGCTCCTACGAGCAGTACTTC.

This CDR3 reads CASSFGEYTDTQYF. CDR3 nucleotides: TGCGCCAGCAGCTTCGGGGAGTATACAGATACGCAGTATTTT. The V and J genes are TRBV5-1 and TRBJ2-3, with D perhaps TRBD2 (5 bases). Germline lookup yields CDR1 SGHRS and CDR2 YFSETQ. CDR3 length equals 14 residues. Trimming cost V 2 bases and J 3 bases, with 10 bases left between them.

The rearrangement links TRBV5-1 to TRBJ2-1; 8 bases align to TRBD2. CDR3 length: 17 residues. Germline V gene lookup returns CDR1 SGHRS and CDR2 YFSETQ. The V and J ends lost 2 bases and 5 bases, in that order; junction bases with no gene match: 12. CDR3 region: CASSFLPGLVTNNEQFF. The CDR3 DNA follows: TGCGCCAGCAGCTTTCTTCCGGGACTAGTGACGAACAATGAGCAGTTCTTC.

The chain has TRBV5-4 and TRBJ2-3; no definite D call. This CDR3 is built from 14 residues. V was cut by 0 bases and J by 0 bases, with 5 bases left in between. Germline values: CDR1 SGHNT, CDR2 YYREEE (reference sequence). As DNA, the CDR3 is TGTGCCAGCAGCTTGGCAGATAGCACAGATACGCAGTATTTT. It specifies CASSLADSTDTQYF.

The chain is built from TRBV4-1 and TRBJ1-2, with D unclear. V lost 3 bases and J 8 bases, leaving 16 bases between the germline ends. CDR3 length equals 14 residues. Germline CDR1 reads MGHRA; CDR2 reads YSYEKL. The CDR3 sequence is CASSHSDQEEGYTF. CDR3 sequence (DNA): TGCGCCAGCAGCCACTCAGATCAGGAAGAGGGCTACACCTTC.

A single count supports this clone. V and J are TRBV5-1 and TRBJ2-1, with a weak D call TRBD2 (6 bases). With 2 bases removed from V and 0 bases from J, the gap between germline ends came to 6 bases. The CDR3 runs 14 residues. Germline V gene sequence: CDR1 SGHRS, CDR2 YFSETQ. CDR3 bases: TGCGCCAGCAGCTTCGGGAGCTCCTACAATGAGCAGTTCTTC. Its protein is CASSFGSSYNEQFF.

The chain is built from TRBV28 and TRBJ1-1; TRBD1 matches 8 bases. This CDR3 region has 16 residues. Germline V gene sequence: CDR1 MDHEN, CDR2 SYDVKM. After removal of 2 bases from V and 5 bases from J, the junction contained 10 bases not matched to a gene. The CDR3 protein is CASSLHMTGVGTEAFF. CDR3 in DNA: TGTGCCAGCAGTTTACACATGACAGGGGTAGGGACTGAAGCTTTCTTT.

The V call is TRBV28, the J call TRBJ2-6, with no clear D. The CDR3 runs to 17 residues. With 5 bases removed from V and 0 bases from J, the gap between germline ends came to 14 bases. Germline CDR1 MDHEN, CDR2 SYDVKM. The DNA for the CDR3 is TGTGCCAGCAGTCCCTTGCAGTACAACTCTGGGGCCAACGTCCTGACTTTC. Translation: CASSPLQYNSGANVLTF.

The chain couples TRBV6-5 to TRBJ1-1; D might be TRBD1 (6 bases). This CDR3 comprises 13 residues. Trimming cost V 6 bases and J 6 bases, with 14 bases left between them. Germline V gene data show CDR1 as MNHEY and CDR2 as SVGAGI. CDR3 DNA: TGTGCCAGCAGGCTTCAGGGGATCCCTGAAGCTTTCTTT. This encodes CASRLQGIPEAFF.

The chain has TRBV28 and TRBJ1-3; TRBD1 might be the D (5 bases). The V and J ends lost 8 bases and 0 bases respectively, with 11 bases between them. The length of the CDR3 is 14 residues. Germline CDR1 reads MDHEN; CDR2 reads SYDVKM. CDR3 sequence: CASHSRDSGNTIYF. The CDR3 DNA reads TGTGCCAGCCATAGCAGGGACTCTGGAAACACCATATATTTT.

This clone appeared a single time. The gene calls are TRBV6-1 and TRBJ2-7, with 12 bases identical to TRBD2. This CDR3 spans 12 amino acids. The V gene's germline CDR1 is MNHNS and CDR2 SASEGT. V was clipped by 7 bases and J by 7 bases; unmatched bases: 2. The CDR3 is CASMLAGGEQYF. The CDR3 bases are TGTGCCAGCATGCTAGCGGGAGGGGAGCAGTACTTC.

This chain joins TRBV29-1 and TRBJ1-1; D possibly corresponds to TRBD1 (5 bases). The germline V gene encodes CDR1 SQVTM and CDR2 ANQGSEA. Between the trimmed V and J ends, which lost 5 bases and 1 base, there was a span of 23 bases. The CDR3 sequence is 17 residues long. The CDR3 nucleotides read TGCAGCGTTAATAATCTGGGGGGGTTTAAGAAGAACACTGAAGCTTTCTTT. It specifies CSVNNLGGFKKNTEAFF.

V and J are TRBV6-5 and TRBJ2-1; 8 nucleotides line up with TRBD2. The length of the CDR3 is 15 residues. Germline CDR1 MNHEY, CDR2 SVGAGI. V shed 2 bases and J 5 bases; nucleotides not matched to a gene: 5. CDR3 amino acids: CASSYDGREDNEQFF. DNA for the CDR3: TGTGCCAGCAGTTACGACGGGAGGGAGGACAATGAGCAGTTCTTC.

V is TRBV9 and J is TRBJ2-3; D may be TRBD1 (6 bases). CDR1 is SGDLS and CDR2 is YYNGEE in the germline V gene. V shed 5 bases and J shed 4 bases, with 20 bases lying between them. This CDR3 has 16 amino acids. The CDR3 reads CASRRHQNEGADTQYF. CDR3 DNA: TGTGCCAGCAGGCGCCACCAGAACGAGGGGGCAGATACGCAGTATTTT.

CDR3 sequence (DNA): TGCGCCAGCAGCTCCCGGGACAGGGGGCATTACGAGCAGTACTTC. Translating it yields CASSSRDRGHYEQYF. V gene TRBV5-1 combines with J gene TRBJ2-7; TRBD1 matches 12 bases. CDR3 size: 15 residues. J gave up 4 bases and V 3 bases, and 5 bases lay outside the gene matches. The germline CDR1 and CDR2 sequences are SGHRS and YFSETQ.

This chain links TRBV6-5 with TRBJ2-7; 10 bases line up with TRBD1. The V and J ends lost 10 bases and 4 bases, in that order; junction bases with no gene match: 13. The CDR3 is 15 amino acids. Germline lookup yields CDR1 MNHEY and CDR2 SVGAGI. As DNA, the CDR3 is TGTGCCACCCAGCCCACCGGGACAGGGGAGTACGAGCAGTACTTC. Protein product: CATQPTGTGEYEQYF.

CDR3 region: CASSPTPGTGADEQYF. CDR3 sequence (DNA): TGTGCCAGCTCACCGACGCCCGGGACAGGGGCTGACGAGCAGTACTTC. The chain employs TRBV18 and TRBJ2-7; TRBD1 matches 10 bases. The trim removed 3 bases at V and 5 bases at J, leaving 10 bases unmatched. Germline CDR1 KGHSH, CDR2 LQKENI. This CDR3 has 16 amino acids.

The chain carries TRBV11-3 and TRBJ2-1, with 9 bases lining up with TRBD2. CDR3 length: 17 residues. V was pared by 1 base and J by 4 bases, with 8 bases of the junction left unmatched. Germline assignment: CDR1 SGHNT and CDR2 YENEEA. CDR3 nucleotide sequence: TGTGCCAGCAGCTTAGTGGGACTAGCTCCCGAATACAATGAGCAGTTCTTC. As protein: CASSLVGLAPEYNEQFF.

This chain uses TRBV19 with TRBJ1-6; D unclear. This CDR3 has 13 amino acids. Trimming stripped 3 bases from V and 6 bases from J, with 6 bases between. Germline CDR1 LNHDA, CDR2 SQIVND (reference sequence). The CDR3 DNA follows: TGTGCCAGTAGTATCGAGTTTAATTCACCCCTCCACTTT. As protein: CASSIEFNSPLHF.

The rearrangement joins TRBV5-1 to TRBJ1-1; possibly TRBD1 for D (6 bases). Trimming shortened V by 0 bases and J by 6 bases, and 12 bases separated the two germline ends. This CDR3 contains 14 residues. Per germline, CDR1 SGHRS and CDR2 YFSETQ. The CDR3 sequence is CASSLEGAGAEAFF. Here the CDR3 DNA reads TGCGCCAGCAGCTTGGAGGGTGCAGGGGCTGAAGCTTTCTTT.

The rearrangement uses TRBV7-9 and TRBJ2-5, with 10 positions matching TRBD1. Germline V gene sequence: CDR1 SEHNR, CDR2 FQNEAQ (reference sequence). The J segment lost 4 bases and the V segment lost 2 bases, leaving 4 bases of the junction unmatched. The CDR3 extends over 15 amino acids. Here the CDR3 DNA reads TGTGCCAGCAGCTTATATGGGACAGGGGCAGAGACCCAGTACTTC. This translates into CASSLYGTGAETQYF.